The next 18 T cell receptor beta chains were all read from a single sample in a study of blood T cell repertoires in COVID-19 (dated by TCRdb to the early 2020s). Library method: the immunoSEQ multiplex PCR assay. TCRdb mirrors the immuneACCESS table, restricted to in-frame sequences. Some clones are absent from its copies; in checked studies, under half trace to an unresolved V gene, and the reason for the others is unknown. For this sample there are 400,000 or so clones; around 87% appear just once. 1.5% to 2.5% of the sample is in the top ten clones. Sequenced material: PBMCs or T cells enriched from blood (not recorded which). The origin of the receptors is a man in his forties or fifties in a cohort exposed to, infected with or recovered from COVID-19 (not recorded which).

The table lists this clone with a few counts. CDR3 sequence reads: CASSPYGSGIMNTEAFF. The CDR3 bases are TGTGCCAGCAGTCCATATGGTTCAGGGATTATGAACACTGAAGCTTTCTTT. The chain uses TRBV27 and TRBJ1-1; TRBD1 is a possible D gene (5 bases). V lost 5 bases and J lost 0, with 19 bases in between. Looked up from germline, CDR1 is MNHEY and CDR2 is SMNVEV (reference sequence). CDR3 length equals 17 residues.

The rearrangement uses TRBV6-5 and TRBJ2-1; 8 bases line up with TRBD2. This CDR3 region has 15 residues. V dropped 6 bases and J dropped 4; count of bases not matched to a gene: 8. Germline lookup yields CDR1 MNHEY and CDR2 SVGAGI. The CDR3 sequence is CASRTGTRVYNEQFF. The CDR3 DNA sequence: TGTGCCAGCAGAACCGGGACTAGGGTTTACAATGAGCAGTTCTTC.

This chain uses TRBV12-3 or TRBV12-4 with TRBJ1-5; 10 nucleotides match TRBD1. The CDR3 length is 12 residues. The V segment lost 9 bases and the J segment 8 bases; nucleotides outside the gene matches: 4. Here the CDR3 DNA reads TGTGCCAGAAGGGACAGGGGTAAGCCCCAGCATTTT. It encodes CARRDRGKPQHF.

Remarks on this clone: Within the sample, other DNA sequences also encode this same CDR3. The rearrangement links TRBV30 to TRBJ1-6; TRBD1 is a possible D gene (6 bases). V dropped 0 bases and J dropped 8 bases, with 8 bases sitting between them. Germline CDR1 reads GTSNPN; CDR2 reads SVGIG (reference sequence). This CDR3 comprises 13 residues. CDR3 amino acids: CAWSVQGDSPLHF. In nucleotides, the CDR3 is TGTGCCTGGAGTGTACAGGGCGATTCACCCCTCCACTTT.

The rearrangement uses TRBV9 and TRBJ1-1; TRBD1 matches 9 bases. The germline gives CDR1 SGDLS, CDR2 YYNGEE. Germline trimming cut 3 bases from V and 3 bases from J; bases unmatched to any gene: 6. This CDR3 has 15 residues. The CDR3 spells CASSGQGGGYTEAFF. The CDR3, as DNA: TGTGCCAGCAGCGGACAGGGGGGTGGGTACACTGAAGCTTTCTTT.

The chain recombines TRBV28 with TRBJ1-5; 8 bases align to TRBD1. Germline V gives CDR1 MDHEN, CDR2 SYDVKM. Trimming took 4 bases from V and 7 from J; bases not matched to a gene: 9. The CDR3 runs 15 residues. The CDR3 loop is CASSSTGAGVQPQHF. CDR3 bases: TGTGCCAGCAGTTCGACAGGGGCTGGCGTGCAGCCCCAGCATTTT.

This rearrangement joins TRBV5-8 to TRBJ2-3; D remains unclear. This CDR3 region has 16 residues. Trimming stripped 0 bases from V and 4 bases from J, with 15 bases between. Germline CDR1 SGHTS, CDR2 YDEGEE. The DNA of the CDR3 is TGTGCCAGCAGCTTGGCAGGCAGGAAGCTGGCAGATACGCAGTATTTT. Translated: CASSLAGRKLADTQYF. The variable domain in full, with the rest retrieved from reference TRBV5-8 and TRBJ2-3, is EAGVTQSPTHLIKTRGQQATLRCSPISGHTSVYWYQQALGLGLQFLLWYDEGEERNRGNFPPRFSGRQFPNYSSELNVNALELEDSALYLCASSLAGRKLADTQYFGPGTRLTVL.

The chain uses TRBV7-6 and TRBJ2-7, with D perhaps matching TRBD1 (5 bases). Trimming took off 1 base at V and 5 bases at J, with 12 bases between the two ends. The CDR3 has 14 amino acids. The germline gives CDR1 SGHVS, CDR2 FNYEAQ. This chain's CDR3 is CASSLVRQGDEQYF. CDR3 sequence (DNA): TGTGCCAGCAGCTTAGTTAGGCAGGGTGACGAGCAGTACTTC.

The V call is TRBV20-1, the J call TRBJ1-2; 8 bases fit TRBD1. The CDR3 totals 14 residues. Trimming removed 3 bases from V and 2 bases from J; junction bases left unmatched: 5. Germline assignment: CDR1 DFQATT and CDR2 SNEGSKA (reference sequence). CDR3 protein: CSASGTGINYGYTF. CDR3 nucleotides: TGCAGTGCTAGTGGGACAGGTATCAACTATGGCTACACCTTC.

The rearrangement joins TRBV20-1 to TRBJ1-2; perhaps TRBD1 as D (5 bases). Trimming took 3 bases from V and 2 from J, leaving 10 bases between them. This CDR3 has 13 amino acids. CDR1 and CDR2 from the germline V gene are DFQATT and SNEGSKA (reference sequence). The CDR3 region has the DNA TGCAGTGCTAGTTCGCGGGGGAACTATGGCTACACCTTC. It encodes CSASSRGNYGYTF.

The chain is built from TRBV5-1 and TRBJ1-1; 7 nucleotides agree with TRBD1. The CDR3 has 14 amino acids. V lost 4 bases and J lost 10; bases outside the gene matches: 13. CDR1 is SGHRS and CDR2 is YFSETQ in the germline V gene. CDR3 loop: CASSPGTAGQVAFF. DNA for the CDR3: TGCGCCAGCAGCCCTGGGACAGCCGGCCAGGTAGCTTTCTTT.

The CDR3 region is CAAAGAGETQYF. CDR3 coding DNA: TGTGCCGCCGCTGGGGCTGGGGAGACCCAGTACTTC. The chain combines TRBV6-5 with TRBJ2-5; D may be TRBD1 (5 bases). V lost 11 bases and J 5 bases, leaving 15 bases between the germline ends. The CDR3 runs to 12 residues. From germline, CDR1 is MNHEY and CDR2 SVGAGI.

The chain joins TRBV21-1 to TRBJ2-7; the table gives TRBD1 as D, unverified against the DNA. TRBV21-1 is listed as a pseudogene. CDR3 length: 15 amino acids. The CDR3 DNA follows: TGTGCCAGCGACATTGGGGCAGGCGACTCCTACGAGCAGTACTTC. Protein product: CASDIGAGDSYEQYF.

The chain employs TRBV27 and TRBJ1-5; TRBD1 agrees at 7 bases. This CDR3 contains 13 residues. Trimming removed 6 bases from V and 3 bases from J; junction bases left unmatched: 2. Germline V gene data show CDR1 as MNHEY and CDR2 as SMNVEV (reference sequence). The CDR3 region is CASRTGNNQPQHF. CDR3 bases: TGTGCCAGCAGGACAGGGAACAATCAGCCCCAGCATTTT.

The chain employs TRBV30 and TRBJ1-2; tentatively, D is TRBD1 (5 bases). Germline-derived CDR1 and CDR2 are GTSNPN and SVGIG (reference sequence). This CDR3 has 14 amino acids. Trimming shortened V by 4 bases and J by 2 bases, and 14 bases separated the two germline ends. The CDR3 loop is CAWTPGLENYGYTF. The CDR3 region has the DNA TGTGCCTGGACCCCGGGACTCGAAAACTATGGCTACACCTTC.

The chain is built from TRBV27 and TRBJ2-3; 7 positions agree with TRBD2. Germline V gives CDR1 MNHEY, CDR2 SMNVEV (reference sequence). J lost 7 bases, V lost 2 bases, and 9 bases had no gene match. This CDR3 is 15 amino acids long. The DNA of the CDR3 is TGTGCCAGCAGTTTAGGCGGGAGTTACGGTAATACGCAGTATTTT. Its protein is CASSLGGSYGNTQYF.

This clone was detected only a few times. CDR3: CASRDSGSNEKLFF. In DNA, the CDR3 is TGTGCCAGCAGGGACTCGGGTTCTAATGAAAAACTGTTTTTT. This rearrangement joins TRBV28 to TRBJ1-4; D unresolved. Germline V gives CDR1 MDHEN, CDR2 SYDVKM. V shed 6 bases and J shed 3 bases, with 11 bases lying between them. This CDR3 spans 14 amino acids.

V usage is TRBV3-1 (or the pseudogene TRBV3-2) and J usage is TRBJ2-1; possible D gene TRBD1, 6 bases. Per germline, CDR1 LGHDT and CDR2 YNNKEL (reference sequence). Trimming removed 1 base from V and 8 bases from J, with 15 bases in between. The CDR3 runs to 15 residues. The CDR3 protein is CASSQGTVDWDEQFF. In DNA form, the CDR3 reads TGTGCCAGCAGCCAAGGGACAGTGGACTGGGATGAGCAGTTCTTC.